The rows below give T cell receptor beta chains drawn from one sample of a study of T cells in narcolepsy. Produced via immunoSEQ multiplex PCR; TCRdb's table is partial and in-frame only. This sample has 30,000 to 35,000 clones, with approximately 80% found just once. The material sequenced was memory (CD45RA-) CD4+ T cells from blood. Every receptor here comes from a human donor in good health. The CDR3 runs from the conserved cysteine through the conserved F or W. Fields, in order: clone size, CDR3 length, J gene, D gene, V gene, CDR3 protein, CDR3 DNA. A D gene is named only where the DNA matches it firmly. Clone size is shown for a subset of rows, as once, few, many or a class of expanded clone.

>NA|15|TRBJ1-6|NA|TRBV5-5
CASSPVGGKGSPLHF
TGTGCCAGCAGCCCGGTGGGGGGGAAGGGCTCACCCCTCCACTTT
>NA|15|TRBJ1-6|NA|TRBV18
CASSPPGQYNSPLHF
TGTGCCAGCTCACCACCCGGACAATATAATTCACCCCTCCACTTT
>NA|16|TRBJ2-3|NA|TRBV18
CASSLTSGPKGDTQYF
TGTGCCAGCTCATTAACCTCAGGCCCTAAGGGAGATACGCAGTATTTT
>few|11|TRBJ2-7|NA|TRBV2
CASSGEHEQYF
TGTGCCAGCAGTGGCGAACACGAGCAGTACTTC
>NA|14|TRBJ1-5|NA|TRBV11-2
CASSLSGGNQPQHF
TGTGCCAGCAGCTTATCGGGTGGCAATCAGCCCCAGCATTTT
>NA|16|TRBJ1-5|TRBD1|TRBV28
CASSLPSGQGNQPQHF
TGTGCCAGCAGTTTACCCTCGGGACAGGGGAATCAGCCCCAGCATTTT
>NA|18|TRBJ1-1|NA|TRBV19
CASSIRAPTGALNTEAFF
TGTGCCAGTAGTATAAGGGCCCCCACGGGGGCTCTAAACACTGAAGCTTTCTTT
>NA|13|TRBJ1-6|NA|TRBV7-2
CASSPLLNSPLHF
TGTGCCAGCAGCCCTCTGCTAAATTCACCCCTCCACTTT
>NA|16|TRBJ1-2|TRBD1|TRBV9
CASSLRSTGGAGGYTF
TGTGCCAGCAGCTTAAGATCCACAGGGGGTGCTGGTGGCTACACCTTC
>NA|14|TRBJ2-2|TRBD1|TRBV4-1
CASRPGQAIGELFF
TGCGCCAGCAGACCAGGACAGGCGATCGGGGAGCTGTTTTTT
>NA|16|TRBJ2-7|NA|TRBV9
CASSKEVASGSYEQYF
TGTGCCAGCAGCAAAGAAGTGGCTAGTGGCTCCTACGAGCAGTACTTC
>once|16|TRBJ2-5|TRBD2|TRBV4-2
CASSQDLAGEQETQYF
TGTGCCAGCAGCCAAGACCTAGCGGGAGAGCAAGAGACCCAGTACTTC
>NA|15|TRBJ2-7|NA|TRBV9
CASSVGPGSSYEQYF
TGTGCCAGCAGCGTAGGTCCAGGCTCTTCCTACGAGCAGTACTTC
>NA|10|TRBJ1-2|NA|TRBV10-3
CAIVGDGYTF
TGTGCCATCGTAGGGGATGGCTACACCTTC
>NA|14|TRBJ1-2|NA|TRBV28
CASTLGGSNGGYTF
TGTGCCAGCACTCTAGGTGGCAGCAACGGGGGCTACACCTTC
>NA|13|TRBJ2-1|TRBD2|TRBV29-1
CSAVVAGYNEQFF
TGCAGCGCGGTAGTAGCGGGGTACAATGAGCAGTTCTTC
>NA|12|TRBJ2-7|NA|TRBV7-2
CASSYDAYEQYF
TGTGCCAGCAGCTACGACGCCTACGAGCAGTACTTC
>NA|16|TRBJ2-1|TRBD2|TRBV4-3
CASSQEWEGLQIQQFF
TGCGCCAGCAGCCAAGAGTGGGAGGGTCTACAAATTCAGCAGTTCTTC
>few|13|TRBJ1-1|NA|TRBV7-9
CASRPQGNTEAFF
TGTGCCAGCAGGCCACAGGGGAACACTGAAGCTTTCTTT
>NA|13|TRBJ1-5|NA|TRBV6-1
CATALQGNQPQHF
TGTGCCACAGCTTTACAGGGAAATCAGCCCCAGCATTTT
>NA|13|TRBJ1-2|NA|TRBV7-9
CASSFDGNYGYTF
TGTGCCAGCAGCTTCGACGGGAACTATGGCTACACCTTC
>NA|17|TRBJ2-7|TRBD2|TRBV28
CASTASLAGSLSYEQYF
TGTGCCAGCACCGCATCCCTAGCGGGTTCCCTCTCCTACGAGCAGTACTTC
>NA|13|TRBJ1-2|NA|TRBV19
CASSIDYGGRYTF
TGTGCCAGTAGTATAGATTACGGAGGTCGCTACACCTTC
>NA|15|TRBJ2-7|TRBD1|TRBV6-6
CASRDQRGPIYEQYF
TGTGCCAGCAGGGATCAGAGGGGGCCGATCTACGAGCAGTACTTC
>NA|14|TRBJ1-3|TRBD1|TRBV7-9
CASSSTGAGNTIYF
TGTGCCAGCAGCTCCACAGGGGCTGGAAACACCATATATTTT
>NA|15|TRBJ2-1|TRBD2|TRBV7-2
CASSLARTSGNEQFF
TGTGCCAGCAGCTTAGCCCGGACTAGCGGGAATGAGCAGTTCTTC
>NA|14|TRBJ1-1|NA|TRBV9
CASSVVGLDTEAFF
TGTGCCAGCAGCGTAGTGGGCCTCGACACTGAAGCTTTCTTT
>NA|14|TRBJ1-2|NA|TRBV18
CASSPGTDTAGYTF
TGTGCCAGCTCACCAGGGACGGACACGGCTGGCTACACCTTC
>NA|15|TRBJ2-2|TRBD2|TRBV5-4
CASSPGTSRDGELFF
TGTGCCAGCAGCCCCGGGACTAGCAGGGACGGGGAGCTGTTTTTT
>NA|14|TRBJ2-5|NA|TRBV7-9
CASSFPGAPGTQYF
TGTGCCAGCAGTTTTCCCGGGGCCCCAGGGACCCAGTACTTC
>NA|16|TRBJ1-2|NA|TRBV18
CASSPSRLTAKDGYTF
TGTGCCAGCTCACCAAGCCGTTTAACAGCGAAGGATGGCTACACCTTC
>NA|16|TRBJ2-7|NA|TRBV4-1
CASSQAGTLSSYEQYF
TGCGCCAGCAGCCAGGCCGGGACTTTAAGCTCCTACGAGCAGTACTTC
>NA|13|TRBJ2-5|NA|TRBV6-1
CASSTGITETQYF
TGTGCCAGCAGTACAGGGATCACGGAGACCCAGTACTTC
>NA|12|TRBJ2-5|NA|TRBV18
CASSPWQEAQYF
TGTGCCAGCTCACCATGGCAAGAGGCCCAGTACTTC
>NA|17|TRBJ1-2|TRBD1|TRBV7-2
CASSLKRGADRAYGYTF
TGTGCCAGCAGCTTAAAAAGGGGCGCCGACAGGGCCTATGGCTACACCTTC
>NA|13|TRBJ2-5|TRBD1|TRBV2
CASSGDRSKTQYF
TGTGCCAGCAGTGGGGACAGGTCAAAGACCCAGTACTTC
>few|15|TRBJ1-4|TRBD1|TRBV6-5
CASSPTGVGGEKLFF
TGTGCCAGCAGTCCCACAGGGGTTGGGGGTGAAAAACTGTTTTTT
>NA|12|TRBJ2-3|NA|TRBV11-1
CASSLSGDTQYF
TGTGCCAGCAGCTTGTCCGGAGATACGCAGTATTTT
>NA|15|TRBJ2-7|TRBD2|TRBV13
CASSRSSGGAREQYF
TGTGCCAGCAGCCGATCTAGCGGGGGGGCACGCGAGCAGTACTTC
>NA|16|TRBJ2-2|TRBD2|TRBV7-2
CASSLGLAVNTGELFF
TGTGCCAGCAGCTTAGGGCTAGCGGTGAACACCGGGGAGCTGTTTTTT
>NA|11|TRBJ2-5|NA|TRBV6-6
CASSYGETQYF
TGTGCCAGCAGTTACGGTGAGACCCAGTACTTC
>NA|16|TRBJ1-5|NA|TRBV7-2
CASSLEAWQGRQPQHF
TGTGCCAGCAGCTTAGAAGCGTGGCAGGGGAGGCAGCCCCAGCATTTT
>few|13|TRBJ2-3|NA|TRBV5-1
CASSRDPTDTQYF
TGCGCCAGCAGCCGGGATCCCACAGATACGCAGTATTTT
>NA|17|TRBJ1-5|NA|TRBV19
CASSIGATVNSNQPQHF
TGTGCCAGTAGTATAGGGGCCACAGTGAATAGCAATCAGCCCCAGCATTTT
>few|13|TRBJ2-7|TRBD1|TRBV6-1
CASSRDRGYEQYF
TGTGCCAGCAGCAGGGACAGGGGATACGAGCAGTACTTC
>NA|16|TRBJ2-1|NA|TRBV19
CASSGRTASSYNEQFF
TGTGCCAGTAGTGGCCGGACCGCGAGCTCCTACAATGAGCAGTTCTTC
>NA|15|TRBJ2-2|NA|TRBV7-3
CASSPSDVGWGELFF
TGTGCCAGCAGCCCCTCCGATGTGGGGTGGGGGGAGCTGTTTTTT
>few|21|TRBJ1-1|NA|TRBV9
CASSVATATPGWEGKNTEAFF
TGTGCCAGCAGCGTAGCTACCGCTACCCCGGGTTGGGAGGGGAAAAACACTGAAGCTTTCTTT
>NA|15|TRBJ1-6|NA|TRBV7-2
CASSLGPGLNSPLHF
TGTGCCAGCAGCCTGGGACCGGGCCTCAATTCACCCCTCCACTTT
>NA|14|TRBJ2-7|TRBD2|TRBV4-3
CASSPGLERGEQYF
TGCGCCAGCAGCCCCGGACTAGAACGAGGCGAGCAGTACTTC
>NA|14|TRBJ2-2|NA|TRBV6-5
CASSYYKNTGELFF
TGTGCCAGCAGTTACTACAAGAACACCGGGGAGCTGTTTTTT
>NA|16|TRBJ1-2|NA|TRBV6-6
CASSYGDSFRGDGYTF
TGTGCCAGCAGTTACGGGGACTCATTCAGAGGGGATGGCTACACCTTC
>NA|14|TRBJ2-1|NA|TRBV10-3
CAISDRGQSNEQFF
TGTGCCATCAGTGATCGGGGGCAGAGCAATGAGCAGTTCTTC
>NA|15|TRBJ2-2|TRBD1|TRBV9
CASSAQGANTGELFF
TGTGCCAGCAGCGCGCAGGGGGCCAACACCGGGGAGCTGTTTTTT